This T cell receptor (beta chain) stems from a study of CXCR3-negative and CXCR3-positive naive CD8 T cells. 5' RACE that incorporated UMI labels was used to prepare the TRB cDNA libraries. TCRdb re-called the 5' RACE reads; one entry per CDR3 protein, DNA not given. Its table records approximately 90,000 distinct CDR3 sequences. Naivety in CD8+ T cells corresponded to a CD45RO-CCR7+CD27+CD95- phenotype. This CDR3 is 11 amino acids long. Remarks on this clonotype: Its specificity is not known.

Study outcomes and limitations: Comparably high diversity was seen in both naive subsets, and much lower diversity in memory CD8+ cells. Memory cells diverged, while naive CXCR3-positive and CXCR3-negative cells had similar TRBV-TRBJ usage. Most assays were run on fresh PBMCs (CXCR3 expression partially decreased after cryopreservation). Naive cells positive for CXCR3 carried more hydrophobic TRB CDR3s than CXCR3-negative ones.

The receptor was derived from a human donor in good health. Some clones in this sample may be carry-over from other donors' samples. The sequencing input was naive CXCR3+ CD8+ T cells from blood. The subset was: CD45RO-CCR7+CD27+CD95- naive CD8+ T cells expressing CXCR3 (TNR3+). The V gene is TRBV3-2, the J gene TRBJ2-1; the TRBD1 assignment by TCRdb is unverifiable without DNA. TRBV3-2 is designated a pseudogene. The CDR3 protein is CASSHPRGGFF.